Listed here are 17 T cell receptor beta chains from one sample, sequenced in a study of persistence of HIV-infected CD4 T cells. Sequencing used immunoSEQ version 4 in survey mode. The table came from immunoSEQ multiplex PCR; TCRdb's copy has only in-frame clones and leaves some out. The repertoire holds roughly 34,000 clones, around 82% seen once, with around 0.86% in the top ten. Antigens of these TCRs are unknown. Cells were stimulated with CMV-infected fibroblast lysates at approximately 10 ug/mL. Memory cells lacking CD40L and CD69 with high CD45RO were sorted. This material consisted of CD4+ T cells sorted from PBMCs after roughly 18-hour stimulation, taken from a patient who received antiretroviral therapy. The source is an adult man with HIV who was CMV-seropositive.

This clone was picked up one time. The chain combines TRBV6-1 with TRBJ1-2; 9 bases map to TRBD1. CDR1 is MNHNS and CDR2 is SASEGT in the germline V gene. The CDR3 loop spans 16 amino acids. V lost 2 bases and J lost 5; bases outside the gene matches: 9. CDR3 DNA sequence: TGTGCCAGCAGTGAACTTTTTTCGACAGGGGGTTATGGCTACACCTTC. It encodes CASSELFSTGGYGYTF.

This rearrangement joins TRBV6-2 or TRBV6-3 to TRBJ2-5; D is undetermined. The V gene lost 7 bases and the J gene lost 5 bases, with 14 bases spanning the gap. This CDR3 spans 13 amino acids. Looked up from germline, CDR1 is MNHEY and CDR2 is SVGEGT. The CDR3 loop reads CASTPSVWETQYF. The DNA of the CDR3 is TGTGCCAGCACCCCGAGCGTGTGGGAGACCCAGTACTTC.

The V and J genes are TRBV4-2 and TRBJ1-1; TRBD1 matches 12 bases. The CDR3 spans 17 residues. Looked up from germline, CDR1 is LGHNA and CDR2 is YNFKEQ. The junction had 7 bases not matched to a gene; V was cut back by 4 bases and J by 1 base. Here the CDR3 DNA reads TGTGCCAGCAGCCGGACGGGACAGGGGGCTACGAACACTGAAGCTTTCTTT. Protein: CASSRTGQGATNTEAFF.

The chain joins TRBV28 to TRBJ1-4, with no clear D. V lost 2 bases and J lost 16, with 5 bases in between. The germline V gene encodes CDR1 MDHEN and CDR2 SYDVKM. The CDR3 runs to 9 residues. The CDR3 region is CASSLLRFF. The CDR3 DNA reads TGTGCCAGCAGTTTACTGCGGTTTTTT. The whole variable domain, remainder taken from reference TRBV28 and TRBJ1-4, is DVKVTQSSRYLVKRTGEKVFLECVQDMDHENMFWYRQDPGLGLRLIYFSYDVKMKEKGDIPEGYSVSREKKERFSLILESASTNQTSMYLCASSLLRFFGSGTQLSVL.

The rearrangement joins TRBV9 to TRBJ1-4; 12 nucleotides agree with TRBD1. CDR3 length: 16 residues. The trim removed 2 bases at V and 11 bases at J, leaving 10 bases unmatched. Germline CDR1 reads SGDLS; CDR2 reads YYNGEE. Written as DNA, the CDR3 is TGTGCCAGCAGCGTGGCCACCGGGACAGGGGGCGGGAAACTGTTTTTT. It specifies CASSVATGTGGGKLFF.

This clone was recorded a few times. CDR3 protein: CASPRDYNEQFF. The CDR3 coding sequence is TGTGCCAGCCCTAGGGACTACAATGAGCAGTTCTTC. This rearrangement joins TRBV6-4 to TRBJ2-1, with unresolved D. Trimming took off 8 bases at V and 3 bases at J, with 8 bases between the two ends. Per the germline V gene, CDR1 is MRHNA and CDR2 is SNTAGT. This CDR3 contains 12 residues.

The chain combines TRBV5-6 with TRBJ2-3, with 7 bases aligning to TRBD1. CDR3 length equals 17 residues. Per the germline V gene, CDR1 is SGHDT and CDR2 is YYEEEE. The ends lost 4 bases at V and 0 bases at J; junction bases unmatched: 11. The CDR3 bases are TGTGCCAGCAGCAGTACCGGGACAGCCGGGAGCACAGATACGCAGTATTTT. Translation gives CASSSTGTAGSTDTQYF.

The chain recombines TRBV24-1 with TRBJ1-5; D is perhaps TRBD1 (5 bases). The germline V gene has CDR1 KGHDR and CDR2 SFDVKD. The CDR3 consists of 12 residues. The V and J ends lost 9 bases and 2 bases respectively, with 7 bases between them. The CDR3 coding sequence is TGTGCCACCTCACAGGGCAATCAGCCCCAGCATTTT. Translated: CATSQGNQPQHF.

This chain connects TRBV7-9 to TRBJ1-1; TRBD1 aligns across 7 bases. This CDR3 spans 13 amino acids. CDR1 is SEHNR and CDR2 is FQNEAQ in the germline V gene (reference sequence). After removal of 2 bases from V and 4 bases from J, the junction contained 1 base not matched to a gene. In DNA, the CDR3 is TGTGCCAGCAGCTTACCAGGGGGCACTGAAGCTTTCTTT. Translation: CASSLPGGTEAFF.

The chain has TRBV5-4 and TRBJ2-7, with a possible D match to TRBD2 (6 bases). The CDR3 has 13 residues. In germline, CDR1 is SGHNT, CDR2 YYREEE (reference sequence). V was pared by 4 bases and J by 6 bases, with 14 bases between. The CDR3 spells CASSTVGGTEQYF. CDR3 bases: TGTGCCAGCAGCACCGTCGGAGGGACCGAGCAGTACTTC.

This chain connects TRBV27 to TRBJ1-2; D call uncertain. V lost 5 bases, J lost 1 base, and 11 bases lay in between. The CDR3 has 14 amino acids. Germline CDR1 and CDR2: MNHEY and SMNVEV (reference sequence). The CDR3 loop is CASSGRNYNYGYTF. The CDR3 coding sequence is TGTGCCAGCAGTGGCCGGAATTATAACTATGGCTACACCTTC.

The V call is TRBV2, the J call TRBJ2-1, with TRBD2 identical over 8 bases. V lost 5 bases and J lost 10; bases outside the gene matches: 4. Germline V gene sequence: CDR1 SNHLY, CDR2 FYNNEI. The CDR3 covers 12 residues. The CDR3 DNA sequence: TGTGCCAGCAGTTCGGCGGGGGGAGAGCAGTTCTTC. Protein: CASSSAGGEQFF.

This chain links TRBV12-3 or TRBV12-4 with TRBJ2-2, with D perhaps TRBD1 or TRBD2 (5 bases each). The CDR3 covers 13 residues. The V gene lost 10 bases and the J gene lost 5 bases, with 14 bases spanning the gap. Here the CDR3 DNA reads TGTGCCACGGGACGGCGAACGACCGGGGAGCTGTTTTTT. It is translated as CATGRRTTGELFF.

The chain carries TRBV30 and TRBJ1-5; 7 positions match TRBD1. V gave up 2 bases and J gave up 4 bases; unmatched junction bases: 5. The V gene's germline CDR1 is GTSNPN and CDR2 SVGIG (reference sequence). CDR3 length: 14 amino acids. The CDR3 region is CAWSLTGANQPQHF. The CDR3 coding sequence is TGTGCCTGGAGTCTAACAGGGGCAAATCAGCCCCAGCATTTT.

The chain combines TRBV18 with TRBJ1-5; 10 bases are a match to TRBD1. CDR3 length equals 15 residues. V trimming: 3 bases; J trimming: 4 bases; junction bases outside the gene matches: 3. The V gene's germline CDR1 is KGHSH and CDR2 LQKENI. The DNA for the CDR3 is TGTGCCAGCTCACCCCTGGGACAGGGGAATCAGCCCCAGCATTTT. Protein sequence: CASSPLGQGNQPQHF.

This chain joins TRBV12-3 or TRBV12-4 and TRBJ1-1, with D possibly being TRBD1 (5 bases). The CDR3 covers 13 residues. V dropped 5 bases and J dropped 6 bases, with 13 bases sitting between them. The CDR3 sequence: CASSPGRGAEAFF. The CDR3 DNA reads TGTGCCAGCAGTCCAGGGCGGGGGGCTGAAGCTTTCTTT.

This chain joins TRBV15 and TRBJ1-1; D gene unclear. The germline gives CDR1 LNHNV, CDR2 YYDKDF (reference sequence). There are 13 residues in the CDR3. V was clipped by 5 bases and J by 5 bases, with 12 bases between them. CDR3 region: CATSRRLGTEAFF. In DNA form, the CDR3 reads TGTGCCACCAGCCGGCGGCTCGGGACTGAAGCTTTCTTT.